The 3 T cell receptor beta chains listed next were all sequenced from one sample in a study of blood T cells in healthy people across ages. The use of a sample-barcoded 5' primer and a J-beta primer mix characterized a second PCR of about 6 to 12 cycles. TCRdb reprocessed the 5' RACE reads with MiXCR, giving one entry per CDR3 protein. The repertoire includes approximately 2,000,000 distinct CDR3 sequences, roughly two fifths of them detected once, and under 25% sits in the top ten. The sample comprised blood. The receptor source for this set is a human donor in good health.

This clonotype showed up just a few times. The chain employs TRBV12-3 or TRBV12-4 and TRBJ2-1; D is uncertain. The CDR3 length is 11 residues. Trimming cost V 5 bases and J 12 bases, with 11 bases left between them. In nucleotides, the CDR3 is TGTGCCAGCAGTGATTGGGTCGCGCAGTTCTTC. This encodes CASSDWVAQFF.

Only one count was recorded for this clonotype. The chain uses TRBV3-1 and TRBJ2-1; D unresolved. Germline assignment: CDR1 LGHDT and CDR2 YNNKEL (reference sequence). CDR3 size: 15 residues. Trimming removed 0 bases at V and 4 bases at J, with 10 bases between. DNA for the CDR3: TGTGCCAGCAGCCAAGAACAGACGGTTTACAATGAGCAGTTCTTC. Translated, it gives CASSQEQTVYNEQFF.

Only a few counts were recorded for this clonotype. This chain uses TRBV20-1 with TRBJ1-3, with D uncertain. CDR1 DFQATT and CDR2 SNEGSKA come from the germline V gene (reference sequence). V lost 0 bases and J lost 4, with 13 bases in between. This CDR3 spans 15 amino acids. The CDR3 loop reads CSARDDEGPGNTIYF. The CDR3 bases are TGCAGTGCTAGAGACGACGAAGGGCCGGGAAACACCATATATTTT.